This T cell receptor beta chain was sequenced in a study of T cell responses to AZD1222 COVID-19 vaccine. Study results and limitations: Baseline antibody screening turned up just six or seven seropositive AZD1222 recipients. White British ancestry dominated among donors, who included more females, and clonal diversity was possibly underestimated. In the spike-specific TCR repertoire, nearly half reportedly target unmutated variant regions.

About this clone itself: What it binds is unknown.

Generated by immunoSEQ multiplex PCR, the TCRdb table keeps only in-frame clones and is missing some. The sample carries some 130,000 clones, about nine tenths recorded once. There are 13 residues in the CDR3. Germline values: CDR1 LGHNA, CDR2 YSLEER. With 3 bases removed from V and 5 bases from J, the gap between germline ends came to 10 bases. The sample here was peripheral blood, taken on day 0 of AZD1222 vaccination. The sequence derives from an adult in good health. The gene calls are TRBV4-3 and TRBJ2-5, with no clear D. The CDR3 sequence: CASSQGLRETQYF. The CDR3 DNA follows: TGCGCCAGCAGCCAGGGCCTGAGGGAGACCCAGTACTTC.